Below are 23 T cell receptor beta chains sequenced from a single sample in a study of PD-1 blockade in classical Hodgkin lymphoma. TCRdb's table, derived via immunoSEQ multiplex PCR, lists solely in-frame clones and lacks some. The sample lists fewer than 55,000 clones, about 90% occurring once. There was relapse after autologous stem cell transplantation in every patient, and there was variation in brentuximab vedotin exposure. Sequenced material: peripheral blood mononuclear cells (PBMCs), taken at baseline. The origin of the receptors is a human donor with classical Hodgkin lymphoma.

This clone showed up just a few times. The genes are TRBV9 and TRBJ1-1; D gene uncertain. V dropped 0 bases and J dropped 4 bases, with 10 bases sitting between them. The CDR3 runs 14 residues. Germline-derived CDR1 and CDR2 are SGDLS and YYNGEE. CDR3 nucleotide sequence: TGTGCCAGCAGCGTAGCCGTCGGGAGCACTGAAGCTTTCTTT. Its protein is CASSVAVGSTEAFF. Full variable domain (outside the CDR3, taken from reference TRBV9 and TRBJ1-1): DSGVTQTPKHLITATGQRVTLRCSPRSGDLSVYWYQQSLDQGLQFLIQYYNGEERAKGNILERFSAQQFPDLHSELNLSSLELGDSALYFCASSVAVGSTEAFFGQGTRLTVV.

The V and J genes are TRBV18 and TRBJ2-1; D is perhaps TRBD2 (5 bases). Germline V gene lookup returns CDR1 KGHSH and CDR2 LQKENI. This CDR3 comprises 13 residues. The V end lost 2 bases, the J end lost 8 bases, and 10 bases lay between the germline ends. CDR3 amino acids: CASSPRDGDEQFF. Written as DNA, the CDR3 is TGTGCCAGCTCACCAAGAGACGGGGATGAGCAGTTCTTC.

This sequence joins TRBV19 and TRBJ2-7; a weak D match, TRBD2 (6 bases). Germline-derived CDR1 and CDR2 are LNHDA and SQIVND (reference sequence). V gave up 1 base and J gave up 3 bases, with 13 bases separating them. The CDR3 loop spans 15 amino acids. The CDR3 loop reads CASSIAGRRGYEQYF. The DNA for the CDR3 is TGTGCCAGTAGTATAGCGGGGCGGCGGGGCTACGAGCAGTACTTC. Supplemented by reference TRBV19 and TRBJ2-7, the full variable domain reads DGGITQSPKYLFRKEGQNVTLSCEQNLNHDAMYWYRQDPGQGLRLIYYSQIVNDFQKGDIAEGYSVSREKKESFPLTVTSAQKNPTAFYLCASSIAGRRGYEQYFGPGTRLTVT.

CDR3 sequence reads: CASSGDRVHEQFF. As DNA, the CDR3 is TGTGCCAGCAGCGGGGACAGGGTCCATGAGCAGTTCTTC. V is TRBV5-6 and J is TRBJ2-1, with 9 nucleotides matching TRBD1. CDR1 is SGHDT, CDR2 YYEEEE, per germline. The CDR3 runs to 13 residues. The J segment lost 8 bases and the V segment lost 4 bases, leaving 4 bases of the junction unmatched.

This clone is judged medium-sized. For the CDR3, the DNA is TGTGCCAGCAGTTTCCGGGAACAGGGGGGTTATAATGAAAAACTGTTTTTT. This codes for CASSFREQGGYNEKLFF. The chain links TRBV28 to TRBJ1-4, with TRBD1 matching 8 bases. CDR1 and CDR2 from the germline V gene are MDHEN and SYDVKM. This CDR3 contains 17 residues. The V and J ends lost 3 bases and 4 bases, in that order; junction bases with no gene match: 10.

In its sample, this clone was seen once. The chain recombines TRBV6-1 with TRBJ1-5; D is uncertain. CDR1 is MNHNS and CDR2 is SASEGT in the germline V gene. V lost 2 bases, J lost 4 bases, and 9 bases lay in between. CDR3 size: 14 residues. Here the CDR3 reads CASSELTANQPQHF. The CDR3, as DNA: TGTGCCAGCAGTGAACTGACGGCTAATCAGCCCCAGCATTTT.

V usage is TRBV6-1 and J usage is TRBJ2-3, with no clear D. The CDR3 has 12 residues. Germline assignment: CDR1 MNHNS and CDR2 SASEGT. The V and J ends lost 8 bases and 4 bases respectively, with 10 bases between them. CDR3 protein: CASRSGADTQYF. The DNA for the CDR3 is TGTGCCAGCCGCTCCGGTGCAGATACGCAGTATTTT.

A single count supports this clone. This sequence joins TRBV10-2 and TRBJ1-5, with D hard to call. This CDR3 is 14 amino acids long. Germline loops: CDR1 WSHSY, CDR2 SAAADI. Trimming left V 0 bases short and J 3 bases short, with 6 bases between. CDR3: CASSESSNNQPQHF. DNA for the CDR3: TGCGCCAGCAGTGAGTCTTCCAACAATCAGCCCCAGCATTTT.

This chain joins TRBV28 and TRBJ2-3, with D perhaps matching TRBD2 (6 bases). The V end was cut by 0 bases, the J end by 1 base, with 11 bases between. The CDR3 sequence is 16 residues long. From germline, CDR1 is MDHEN and CDR2 SYDVKM. CDR3 bases: TGTGCCAGCAGTTTATGGCAGGGAGGAGGCACAGATACGCAGTATTTT. It codes for CASSLWQGGGTDTQYF.

The chain couples TRBV11-3 to TRBJ2-7; 7 bases fit TRBD1. The CDR3 runs 13 residues. Germline V gene sequence: CDR1 SGHNT, CDR2 YENEEA. Losses at the gene ends were 5 bases for V and 6 bases for J; bases not matched to a gene: 7. The CDR3 here is CASSTGATGEQYF. Here the CDR3 DNA reads TGTGCCAGCAGCACAGGGGCGACAGGCGAGCAGTACTTC.

The chain links TRBV10-3 to TRBJ2-5; 14 nucleotides line up with TRBD2. V lost 2 bases and J lost 5; bases outside the gene matches: 7. CDR1 ENHRY and CDR2 SYGVKD come from the germline V gene. This CDR3 contains 17 residues. In DNA form, the CDR3 reads TGTGCCATCAGTGAGGTTGGGACTAGCGGGGGTTGGGAGACCCAGTACTTC. It specifies CAISEVGTSGGWETQYF.

J is TRBJ2-7 and V is TRBV10-1; no clear D. Germline lookup yields CDR1 WNHNN and CDR2 SYGVQD (reference sequence). This CDR3 is built from 12 residues. The V and J ends lost 9 bases and 2 bases respectively, with 11 bases between them. The CDR3 reads CARWKGPYEQYF. Here the CDR3 DNA reads TGCGCCAGATGGAAGGGCCCCTACGAGCAGTACTTC.

The rearrangement uses TRBV10-3 and TRBJ1-1; perhaps TRBD1 as D (6 bases). V was clipped by 3 bases and J by 1 base, with 12 bases between them. The V gene's germline CDR1 is ENHRY and CDR2 SYGVKD. The CDR3 runs to 15 residues. CDR3 nucleotide sequence: TGTGCCATCAGTGACCGGGGGCCCAGGAACACTGAAGCTTTCTTT. Protein sequence: CAISDRGPRNTEAFF.

The chain recombines TRBV19 with TRBJ1-1; D might be TRBD1 (5 bases). The CDR3 extends over 15 amino acids. The germline V gene encodes CDR1 LNHDA and CDR2 SQIVND (reference sequence). Deletions cut 6 bases from V and 0 bases from J, with 14 bases between. CDR3 loop: CASRGGHFLNTEAFF. The CDR3 coding sequence is TGTGCCAGTAGGGGGGGTCACTTCTTGAACACTGAAGCTTTCTTT.

The chain joins TRBV6-1 to TRBJ1-5; D is ambiguous. This CDR3 has 13 amino acids. The germline V gene encodes CDR1 MNHNS and CDR2 SASEGT. V shed 7 bases and J shed 4 bases, with 11 bases lying between them. The CDR3 spells CASMRQLNQPQHF. CDR3 DNA: TGTGCCAGCATGCGGCAGCTTAATCAGCCCCAGCATTTT.

The gene calls are TRBV2 and TRBJ2-1; 11 bases agree with TRBD2. The junction had 11 bases not matched to a gene; V was cut back by 6 bases and J by 10 bases. The CDR3 runs to 15 residues. CDR1 and CDR2 (germline): SNHLY, FYNNEI. The CDR3 sequence is CASRDPTSGSVEQFF. CDR3 bases: TGTGCCAGCAGAGATCCCACTAGCGGGAGTGTAGAGCAGTTCTTC.

V gene TRBV7-9 combines with J gene TRBJ2-3, with TRBD1 as a possible D gene (6 bases). This CDR3 contains 15 residues. Germline values: CDR1 SEHNR, CDR2 FQNEAQ (reference sequence). V was pared by 1 base and J by 4 bases, with 12 bases between. The CDR3 here is CASSLVGRGADTQYF. For the CDR3, the DNA is TGTGCCAGCAGCTTAGTCGGCAGGGGAGCAGATACGCAGTATTTT.

The chain carries TRBV9 and TRBJ2-1; TRBD2 matches at 8 bases. Germline CDR1 reads SGDLS; CDR2 reads YYNGEE. V lost 0 bases, J lost 6 bases, and 2 bases stayed unmatched. The CDR3 runs 14 residues. CDR3 residues: CASSVEGTSNEQFF. The CDR3, as DNA: TGTGCCAGCAGCGTAGAGGGGACTAGCAATGAGCAGTTCTTC.

This chain links TRBV27 with TRBJ2-3; D assignment may be TRBD1 or TRBD2 (5 bases each). V was trimmed by 10 bases and J by 6 bases, leaving 17 bases between them. CDR3 size: 13 residues. Looked up from germline, CDR1 is MNHEY and CDR2 is SMNVEV (reference sequence). In nucleotides, the CDR3 is TGTGCCAACCGGGACCCTAGTTTCGATACGCAGTATTTT. Translated: CANRDPSFDTQYF.

The CDR3 DNA follows: TGCGCCAGCAGCACGGGACAGGGGGGCGAGCAGTACTTC. This encodes CASSTGQGGEQYF. V is TRBV5-1 and J is TRBJ2-7, with 11 nucleotides matching TRBD1. CDR1 is SGHRS, CDR2 YFSETQ, per germline. Trimming removed 4 bases from V and 6 bases from J; junction bases left unmatched: 3. CDR3 length equals 13 residues.

V is TRBV6-6 and J is TRBJ2-3, with TRBD1 as a possible D gene (7 bases). The CDR3 totals 13 residues. The ends were cut back, 6 bases at V and 11 bases at J, with 18 bases in the middle. From germline, CDR1 is MNHNY and CDR2 SVGAGI (reference sequence). CDR3 region: CASSKAEGALQYF. CDR3 coding DNA: TGTGCCAGCAGCAAGGCGGAGGGGGCCCTGCAGTATTTT.

This clone was seen a single time. The chain has TRBV27 and TRBJ2-7; 7 bases align to TRBD1. The ends lost 6 bases at V and 7 bases at J; junction bases unmatched: 21. The CDR3 totals 17 residues. Looked up from germline, CDR1 is MNHEY and CDR2 is SMNVEV (reference sequence). The CDR3 loop reads CASSPQIRDRGVWEQYF. The CDR3 coding sequence is TGTGCCAGCAGCCCCCAAATAAGGGACAGAGGGGTTTGGGAGCAGTACTTC.

V and J are TRBV7-2 and TRBJ1-5; 11 nucleotides align to TRBD1. The CDR3 has 17 residues. V gave up 6 bases and J gave up 0 bases; unmatched junction bases: 7. Per germline, CDR1 SGHTA and CDR2 FQGNSA. The CDR3 protein is CASSRLGTGGSNQPQHF. The CDR3 DNA is TGTGCCAGCAGTCGATTAGGGACAGGGGGTAGCAATCAGCCCCAGCATTTT.